This T cell receptor beta chain is from a study of blood T cell repertoires in COVID-19. Study at large: Acute-phase and convalescent COVID-19 samples originated in the United States, Italy and Spain. T cells, B-cell-depleted T cells, or PBMCs supplied cDNA or gDNA.

Followed longitudinally, the Seattle patients had been enrolled during active infection. Authors' data handling: Amplification with reference gene primers provided the estimates of nucleated cell counts. Sequencing used immunoSEQ multiplex PCR; TCRdb keeps in-frame clones, though not all of them. D and trimming come from the DNA, and the V and J calls and clone size come from that table. The table has 150,000 to 180,000 clones, about 85% seen once; the top ten hold 0.63%. CDR1 and CDR2 from the germline V gene are MDHEN and SYDVKM. The V gene lost 6 bases and the J gene lost 4 bases, with 13 bases spanning the gap. CDR3 length: 14 amino acids. Comments on this clone: Different DNA sequences within this sample yield the same CDR3.

V gene TRBV28 combines with J gene TRBJ1-5; the D gene is possibly TRBD1 (5 bases). What was sequenced was peripheral blood. This TCR was recovered from a man in his sixties with COVID-19, enrolled during active disease. The CDR3 region is CASSLPQGNQPQHF. The CDR3 nucleotides are TGTGCCAGCAGCCTGCCGCAGGGAAATCAGCCCCAGCATTTT.